Shown below are 23 T cell receptor beta chains from a single sample sequenced in a study of post-analysis software for immune sequencing data. Study findings and constraints: With TRBV5-6, TRBV5-1 and TRBV20-1 included, about 5 TRBV segments were more frequent in patients than in controls.

Their antigen targets remain unknown. Unique-molecular-identifier-tagged TCR beta cDNA libraries were used. TCRdb passed the PCR reads through MiXCR, listing each CDR3 protein once. Of about 400,000 distinct CDR3 sequences listed, roughly 30% were seen once; the top ten hold roughly 13%. Sequenced material: blood. The receptor source for this set is a girl under 18 with multiple sclerosis.

The chain joins TRBV27 to TRBJ1-2; tentative D call: TRBD1 (5 bases). The CDR3 spans 16 residues. V was trimmed by 3 bases and J by 7 bases, leaving 21 bases between them. Germline CDR1 MNHEY, CDR2 SMNVEV (reference sequence). CDR3 in amino acids: CASSLKGQARGGGYTF. The CDR3 region has the DNA TGTGCCAGCAGTTTGAAGGGGCAGGCCCGGGGTGGTGGCTACACCTTC.

V gene TRBV6-6 combines with J gene TRBJ1-1; no definite D call. Trimming removed 0 bases from V and 4 bases from J, with 9 bases in between. Germline V gene data show CDR1 as MNHNY and CDR2 as SVGAGI (reference sequence). This CDR3 spans 14 amino acids. CDR3 protein: CASSYSSLTTEAFF. DNA of the CDR3: TGTGCCAGCAGTTACTCGAGTCTCACCACTGAAGCTTTCTTT.

This clonotype has a handful of counts. J is TRBJ1-1 and V is TRBV7-3; 8 bases match TRBD1. Trimming at V came to 3 bases and at J to 7 bases, leaving 4 bases not matched to a gene. The CDR3 has 13 residues. Germline values: CDR1 SGHTA, CDR2 FQGTGA. The CDR3 reads CASSFDRGGEAFF. CDR3 in DNA: TGTGCCAGCAGCTTCGACAGGGGCGGTGAAGCTTTCTTT.

Remarks on this clonotype: A much larger clone differs from this one at a single base, so this may be a read error. The CDR3 reads CTSSQLQGEQFF. DNA of the CDR3: TGTACCAGCAGCCAACTACAGGGGGAGCAGTTCTTC. The chain recombines TRBV14 with TRBJ2-1; TRBD1 agrees at 7 bases. The CDR3 contains 12 residues. Looked up from germline, CDR1 is SGHDN and CDR2 is FVKESK.

This chain uses TRBV7-2 with TRBJ2-7; tentatively, D is TRBD2 (5 bases). Germline V gene sequence: CDR1 SGHTA, CDR2 FQGNSA. The ends were cut back, 0 bases at V and 0 bases at J, with 18 bases in the middle. CDR3 length: 18 residues. CDR3: CASSLAVGLRVGSYEQYF. The CDR3 bases are TGTGCCAGCAGCTTAGCGGTGGGGTTGCGGGTTGGCTCCTACGAGCAGTACTTC.

This clonotype was seen only a few times. The gene calls are TRBV2 and TRBJ2-1; D gene uncertain. This CDR3 has 14 residues. Per the germline V gene, CDR1 is SNHLY and CDR2 is FYNNEI. V gave up 8 bases and J gave up 3 bases, with 14 bases separating them. DNA for the CDR3: TGTGCCAGCCTTCTAAGAGGCCGCTACAATGAGCAGTTCTTC. This codes for CASLLRGRYNEQFF.

The rearrangement uses TRBV5-6 and TRBJ1-6; no firm D call. Per the germline V gene, CDR1 is SGHDT and CDR2 is YYEEEE. The CDR3 contains 17 residues. Trimming cost V 2 bases and J 0 bases, with 12 bases left between them. The CDR3 DNA is TGTGCCAGCAGCTTAGGCCATTTGAGCTCCTATAATTCACCCCTCCACTTT. Its translation is CASSLGHLSSYNSPLHF.

V and J are TRBV4-1 and TRBJ2-7; 12 bases map to TRBD2. V lost 3 bases and J lost 5; bases outside the gene matches: 14. Germline loops: CDR1 MGHRA, CDR2 YSYEKL. The CDR3 runs to 18 residues. CDR3 protein: CASSHRSRLLAGGDEQYF. Written as DNA, the CDR3 is TGCGCCAGCAGCCACCGTTCCCGTTTACTAGCGGGGGGCGACGAGCAGTACTTC.

The chain couples TRBV6-1 to TRBJ1-4; D is perhaps TRBD1 (5 bases). V lost 6 bases and J 0 bases, leaving 11 bases between the germline ends. CDR1 is MNHNS, CDR2 SASEGT, per germline. The length of the CDR3 is 15 residues. The chain's CDR3 is CASRPGLSTNEKLFF. CDR3 sequence (DNA): TGTGCCAGCAGACCAGGGCTCTCAACTAATGAAAAACTGTTTTTT.

The V and J genes are TRBV20-1 and TRBJ2-7; weak D call: TRBD1 (5 bases). The V end was cut by 5 bases, the J end by 0 bases, with 14 bases between. The CDR3 is 14 amino acids. Germline CDR1 DFQATT, CDR2 SNEGSKA (reference sequence). The CDR3 nucleotides are TGCAGTGCTTGGGGCGGCGCGAGCTCCTACGAGCAGTACTTC. This encodes CSAWGGASSYEQYF.

J is TRBJ2-1 and V is TRBV28; tentative D call: TRBD1 (6 bases). Germline lookup yields CDR1 MDHEN and CDR2 SYDVKM. CDR3 length: 16 residues. V gave up 4 bases and J gave up 3 bases, with 16 bases separating them. For the CDR3, the DNA is TGTGCCAGCAGTTCGCCTAGGGGGATGGGCTACAATGAGCAGTTCTTC. This gives the protein CASSSPRGMGYNEQFF.

The rearrangement uses TRBV21-1 and TRBJ1-4; the table's D call of TRBD1 was not tested on the DNA. TRBV21-1 is shown as a pseudogene. The CDR3 runs 18 residues. The CDR3 reads CASSSVQGVHSTNEKLFF. The CDR3 nucleotides are TGTGCCAGCAGCTCGGTACAGGGGGTTCATTCAACTAATGAAAAACTGTTTTTT.

The sample holds a few counts of this clonotype. CDR3 DNA: TGTGCCAGCAGCGCCTCGGGACAGCCCGGGAATTCACCCCTCCACTTT. It translates to CASSASGQPGNSPLHF. The V call is TRBV5-6, the J call TRBJ1-6; 7 bases align to TRBD1. Germline values: CDR1 SGHDT, CDR2 YYEEEE. With V trimmed by 4 bases and J by 7 bases, 11 bases remained unmatched. The CDR3 loop spans 16 amino acids.

This clonotype was seen only a few times. The V call is TRBV24-1, the J call TRBJ2-1; D perhaps matches TRBD2 (5 bases). Looked up from germline, CDR1 is KGHDR and CDR2 is SFDVKD. Trimming took off 4 bases at V and 0 bases at J, with 9 bases between the two ends. CDR3 length: 15 amino acids. The CDR3 nucleotides are TGTGCCACCAGTGACGGGGTAAGCTCCTACAATGAGCAGTTCTTC. This translates into CATSDGVSSYNEQFF.

This clonotype appeared a few times. This chain links TRBV29-1 with TRBJ1-1; D may be TRBD1 (5 bases). The germline CDR1 and CDR2 sequences are SQVTM and ANQGSEA. The CDR3 runs to 17 residues. With 1 base removed from V and 1 base from J, the gap between germline ends came to 19 bases. The CDR3 nucleotides read TGCAGCGTTGAAGCTAGGAACCAAGTGGGGGGGAACACTGAAGCTTTCTTT. Protein: CSVEARNQVGGNTEAFF.

V gene TRBV7-9 combines with J gene TRBJ1-2, with 12 bases matching TRBD1. V was clipped by 5 bases and J by 4 bases; unmatched bases: 5. Germline-derived CDR1 and CDR2 are SEHNR and FQNEAQ (reference sequence). The CDR3 loop spans 15 amino acids. The CDR3 loop reads CASSKGQGAFYGYTF. The CDR3 DNA is TGTGCCAGCAGCAAGGGACAGGGGGCTTTCTATGGCTACACCTTC.

V usage is TRBV29-1 and J usage is TRBJ2-7; 9 bases are shared with TRBD2. The length of the CDR3 is 13 residues. CDR1 is SQVTM, CDR2 ANQGSEA, per germline. V was pared by 6 bases and J by 2 bases, with 5 bases of the junction left unmatched. The CDR3 loop reads CSVKLAGTYEQYF. CDR3 bases: TGCAGCGTAAAGCTAGCGGGGACCTACGAGCAGTACTTC.

This chain uses TRBV7-3 with TRBJ2-7, with D possibly matching TRBD1 (6 bases). Germline CDR1 SGHTA, CDR2 FQGTGA. V was shortened by 2 bases and J by 6 bases, with 11 bases between the two germline ends. The CDR3 has 13 amino acids. CDR3 loop: CASSLLTGGEQYF. CDR3 sequence (DNA): TGTGCCAGCAGCTTACTGACAGGCGGCGAGCAGTACTTC. Drawing the rest from reference TRBV7-3 and TRBJ2-7, the complete variable domain is GAGVSQTPSNKVTEKGKYVELRCDPISGHTALYWYRQSLGQGPEFLIYFQGTGAADDSGLPNDRFFAVRPEGSVSTLKIQRTERGDSAVYLCASSLLTGGEQYFGPGTRLTVT.

Note on this clonotype: A read error may be the cause here, since a much bigger clone is one base away. The chain combines TRBV7-8 with TRBJ2-5; TRBD1 agrees at 10 bases. The CDR3 covers 15 residues. Germline-derived CDR1 and CDR2 are SGHVS and FQNEAQ. The trim removed 5 bases at V and 11 bases at J, leaving 14 bases unmatched. CDR3 sequence (DNA): TGTGCCAGCAGCGCGTGGACAGGGGGTGTTGATGAGCAGTACTTC. It codes for CASSAWTGGVDEQYF.

This clonotype was picked up one time. The chain recombines TRBV29-1 with TRBJ1-1; 9 nucleotides line up with TRBD1. Germline V gene sequence: CDR1 SQVTM, CDR2 ANQGSEA. The CDR3 runs to 17 residues. Trimming took 6 bases from V and 6 from J; bases not matched to a gene: 20. CDR3 residues: CSVKRTGGIPHNAEAFF. The CDR3 DNA follows: TGCAGCGTCAAAAGAACAGGGGGCATCCCACATAACGCTGAAGCTTTCTTT.

This clonotype was observed a few times. The chain couples TRBV7-2 to TRBJ2-1; 10 bases fit TRBD2. Gene TRBJ2-7 matches the end of the DNA better, so the J call may be wrong. The germline CDR1 and CDR2 sequences are SGHTA and FQGNSA. CDR3 length equals 16 residues. The DNA of the CDR3 is TGTGCCAGCAGCTCCGGGCGGACTAGCGGCGAGGGAGAGCAGTACTTC. Its translation: CASSSGRTSGEGEQYF.

This clonotype was observed a few times. This chain connects TRBV5-1 to TRBJ2-5; D is possibly TRBD2 (6 bases). The CDR3 is 14 amino acids. Germline V gene data show CDR1 as SGHRS and CDR2 as YFSETQ. The V end lost 3 bases, the J end lost 7 bases, and 16 bases lay between the germline ends. The CDR3 loop is CASSSGLLKGTQYF. The CDR3 DNA reads TGCGCCAGCAGCTCGGGACTCCTAAAGGGGACCCAGTACTTC.

This clonotype was counted only a few times. The chain joins TRBV7-9 to TRBJ1-2, with D possibly being TRBD1 (6 bases). CDR3 length equals 15 residues. Germline-derived CDR1 and CDR2 are SEHNR and FQNEAQ (reference sequence). The ends were cut back, 2 bases at V and 4 bases at J, with 14 bases in the middle. CDR3: CASSLYQGHSYGYTF. CDR3 nucleotide sequence: TGTGCCAGCAGCTTATATCAGGGGCACAGCTATGGCTACACCTTC.